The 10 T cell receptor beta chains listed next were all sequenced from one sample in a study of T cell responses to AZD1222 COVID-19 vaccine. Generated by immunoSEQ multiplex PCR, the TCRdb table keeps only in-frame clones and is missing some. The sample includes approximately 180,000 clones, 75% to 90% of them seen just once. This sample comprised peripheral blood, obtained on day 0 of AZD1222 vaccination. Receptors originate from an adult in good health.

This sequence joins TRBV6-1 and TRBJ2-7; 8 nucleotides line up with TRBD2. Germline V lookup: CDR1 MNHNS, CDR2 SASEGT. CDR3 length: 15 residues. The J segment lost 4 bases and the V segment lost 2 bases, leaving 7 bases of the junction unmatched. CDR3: CASSERSGRGYEQYF. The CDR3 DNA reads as TGTGCCAGCAGTGAAAGGAGCGGGAGAGGTTACGAGCAGTACTTC.

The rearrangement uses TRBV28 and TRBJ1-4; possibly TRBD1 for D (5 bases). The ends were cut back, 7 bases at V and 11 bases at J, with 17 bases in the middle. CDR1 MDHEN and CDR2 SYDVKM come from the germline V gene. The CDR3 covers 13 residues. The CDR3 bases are TGTGCCAGCACCATCAATCTGGGGGACAAACTGTTTTTT. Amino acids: CASTINLGDKLFF.

CDR3 amino acids: CASMAGEQFF. CDR3 bases: TGCGCCAGCATGGCCGGGGAGCAGTTCTTC. The J gene is TRBJ2-1, the V gene TRBV10-2, with D unclear. V was clipped by 7 bases and J by 10 bases, with 8 bases between them. The CDR3 runs to 10 residues. Germline-derived CDR1 and CDR2 are WSHSY and SAAADI.

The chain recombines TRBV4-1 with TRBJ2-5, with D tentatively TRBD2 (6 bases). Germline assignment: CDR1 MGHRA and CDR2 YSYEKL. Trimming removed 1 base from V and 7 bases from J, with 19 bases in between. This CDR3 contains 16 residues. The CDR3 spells CASSQGGGAISGTQYF. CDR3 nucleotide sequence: TGCGCCAGCAGCCAAGGTGGCGGGGCCATATCAGGGACCCAGTACTTC.

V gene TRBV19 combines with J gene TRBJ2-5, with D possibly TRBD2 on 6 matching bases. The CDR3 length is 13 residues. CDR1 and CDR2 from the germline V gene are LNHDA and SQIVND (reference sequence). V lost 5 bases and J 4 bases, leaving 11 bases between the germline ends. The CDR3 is CASSSGRGETQYF. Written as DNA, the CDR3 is TGTGCCAGTAGTTCAGGGCGGGGAGAGACCCAGTACTTC.

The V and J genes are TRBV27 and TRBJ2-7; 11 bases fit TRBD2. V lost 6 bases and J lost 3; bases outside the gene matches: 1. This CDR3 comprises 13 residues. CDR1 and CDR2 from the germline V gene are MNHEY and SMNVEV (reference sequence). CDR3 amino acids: CASRGTSGYEQYF. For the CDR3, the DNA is TGTGCCAGCAGAGGGACTAGCGGCTACGAGCAGTACTTC.

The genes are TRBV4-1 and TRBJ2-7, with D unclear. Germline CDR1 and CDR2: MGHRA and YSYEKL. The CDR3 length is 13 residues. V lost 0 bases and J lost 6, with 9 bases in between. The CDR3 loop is CASSQDRALEQYF. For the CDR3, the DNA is TGCGCCAGCAGCCAAGACCGAGCGCTCGAGCAGTACTTC.

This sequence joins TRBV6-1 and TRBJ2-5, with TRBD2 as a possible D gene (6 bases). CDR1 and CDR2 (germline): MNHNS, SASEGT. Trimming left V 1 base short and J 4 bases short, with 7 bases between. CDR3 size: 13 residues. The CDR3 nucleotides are TGTGCCAGCAGTGAAGTTAGCGGAGAGACCCAGTACTTC. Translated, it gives CASSEVSGETQYF.

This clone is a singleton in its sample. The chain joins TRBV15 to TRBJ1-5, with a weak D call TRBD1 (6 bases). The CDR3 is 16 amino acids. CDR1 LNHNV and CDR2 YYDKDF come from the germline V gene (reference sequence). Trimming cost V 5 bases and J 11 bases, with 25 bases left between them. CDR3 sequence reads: CATSLRRGARSGAQHF. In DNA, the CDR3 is TGTGCCACCAGCTTACGACGGGGGGCCCGGTCGGGGGCCCAGCATTTT. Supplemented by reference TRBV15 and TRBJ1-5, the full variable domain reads DAMVIQNPRYQVTQFGKPVTLSCSQTLNHNVMYWYQQKSSQAPKLLFHYYDKDFNNEADTPDNFQSRRPNTSFCFLDIRSPGLGDTAMYLCATSLRRGARSGAQHFGDGTRLSIL.

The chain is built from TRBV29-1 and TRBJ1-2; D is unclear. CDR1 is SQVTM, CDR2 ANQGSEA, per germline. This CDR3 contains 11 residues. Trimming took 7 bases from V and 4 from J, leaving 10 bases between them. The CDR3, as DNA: TGCAGCGCCTCGTTACCCTATGGCTACACCTTC. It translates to CSASLPYGYTF.